The present T cell receptor beta chain was sequenced within a study of shared clonotypes between healthy human individuals. Study at large: Donor ages ranged 18 to 49 years: a couple of women, a few men.

Details on this clone: Its antigen is currently unknown.

V was shortened by 5 bases and J by 0 bases, with 7 bases between the two germline ends. In germline, CDR1 is SNHLY, CDR2 FYNNEI. The length of the CDR3 is 13 residues. General study findings and limits: Of the naive CD4 clonotypes, around 5.2% were shared across a handful of donors.

Replicate PCRs run on sorted subsets employed 200 to 250 ng DNA, 25,000 to 35,000 T cell genomes. Per the study methods: Filtering differed for immunoSEQ, which gave only junction sequences without quality scores. Generated by immunoSEQ multiplex PCR, the TCRdb table keeps only in-frame clones and is missing some. V, J and clone size were drawn from that table, and D and trimming were deduced from the DNA. Of some 2 million clones listed, about 95% are singletons. The clonotype comes from a man aged 18-30 years in good health. V is TRBV2 and J is TRBJ1-2; D unresolved. Sequenced material: naive CD4+ T cells sorted from blood. Subset meaning: CD45RA+ positively selected. The CDR3 bases are TGTGCCAGCAGTCGGGTACCTAACTATGGCTACACCTTC. Translation gives CASSRVPNYGYTF. Using reference TRBV2 and TRBJ1-2 for the parts outside the CDR3, the full variable domain is EPEVTQTPSHQVTQMGQEVILRCVPISNHLYFYWYRQILGQKVEFLVSFYNNEISEKSEIFDDQFSVERPDGSNFTLKIRSTKLEDSAMYFCASSRVPNYGYTFGSGTRLTVV.